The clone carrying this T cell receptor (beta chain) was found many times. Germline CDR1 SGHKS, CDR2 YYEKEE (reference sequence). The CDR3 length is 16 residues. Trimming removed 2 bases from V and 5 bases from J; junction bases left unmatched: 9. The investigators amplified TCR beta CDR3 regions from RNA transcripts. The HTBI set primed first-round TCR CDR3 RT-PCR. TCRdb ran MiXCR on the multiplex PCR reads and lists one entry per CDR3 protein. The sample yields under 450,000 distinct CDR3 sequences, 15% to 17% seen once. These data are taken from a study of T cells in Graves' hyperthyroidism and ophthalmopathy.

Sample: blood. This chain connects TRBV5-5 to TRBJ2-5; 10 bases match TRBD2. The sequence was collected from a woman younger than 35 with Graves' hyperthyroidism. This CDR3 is CASSFFSGRASETQYF. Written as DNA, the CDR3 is TGTGCCAGCAGCTTCTTCAGCGGGAGGGCCTCTGAGACCCAGTACTTC.